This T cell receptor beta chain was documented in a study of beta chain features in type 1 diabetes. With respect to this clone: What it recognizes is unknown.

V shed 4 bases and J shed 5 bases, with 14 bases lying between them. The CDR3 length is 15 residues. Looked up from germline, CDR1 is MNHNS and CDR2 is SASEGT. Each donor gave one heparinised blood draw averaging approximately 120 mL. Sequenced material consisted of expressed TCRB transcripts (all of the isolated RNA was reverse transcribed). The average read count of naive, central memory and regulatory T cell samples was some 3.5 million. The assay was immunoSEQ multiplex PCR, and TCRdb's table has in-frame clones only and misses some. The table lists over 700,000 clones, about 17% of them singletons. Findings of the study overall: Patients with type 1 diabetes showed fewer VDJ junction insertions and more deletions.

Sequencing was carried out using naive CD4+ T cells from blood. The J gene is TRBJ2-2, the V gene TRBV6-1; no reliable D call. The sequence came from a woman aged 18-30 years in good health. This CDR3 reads CASSAQIPSTGELFF. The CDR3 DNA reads TGTGCCAGCAGTGCACAGATTCCGTCGACCGGGGAGCTGTTTTTT.